This TCR beta chain was documented in a study of T-cell reconstitution after alpha-beta-depleted transplantation in children. The V end was cut by 4 bases, the J end by 5 bases, with 16 bases between. The CDR3 loop spans 15 amino acids. Germline V lookup: CDR1 SGHKS, CDR2 YYEKEE (reference sequence). Unique molecular identifiers were built into the TCRbeta library. TCRdb re-called the PCR reads through MiXCR, storing one row per CDR3 protein. In the table there are some 200,000 distinct CDR3 sequences, under 13% of which are singletons. The specimen was PBMCs, collected before TCRalphabeta/CD19-depleted stem cell transplant. The sequence came from a child less than two years old with acute myeloid leukemia, due to receive a stem cell transplant. The chain couples TRBV5-5 to TRBJ1-5, with a tentative D call TRBD1 (5 bases). CDR3 in DNA: TGTGCCAGCAGCCCCGGGACTGCGTCGGATCAGCCCCAGCATTTT. Translated, it gives CASSPGTASDQPQHF.